A selection of T cell receptor beta chains follows, all from one sample in a study of shared clonotypes between healthy human individuals. Using immunoSEQ multiplex PCR, the repertoire was profiled, and TCRdb retains in-frame clones only, with some absent. This table holds 2 million to 2.5 million clones, 80% to 95% found once. The sample taken for sequencing was naive CD4+ T cells from PBMCs. The receptor source for this set is a man in his late teens or twenties in good health. Some clones in this sample may be carry-over from other donors' samples. Both conserved end residues are part of each CDR3. A D gene is named only where the DNA matches it firmly. A row's size may be missing; if present it is once, few, many or a size class.

cdr3_nt cdr3_aa j_call cdr3_length v_call clone_size d_call
TGCGCCAGCAGCCGGAGCTCCTACAATGAGCAGTTCTTC CASSRSSYNEQFF TRBJ2-1 13 TRBV4-1 - -
TGCGCCAGCAGCCAACTCCGCGCGGGAGTGGGAGAGACCCAGTACTTC CASSQLRAGVGETQYF TRBJ2-5 16 TRBV4-1 - TRBD2
TGCGCCAGCAGCTTGAGGGTTGCGGGGGGCTCCTACAATGAGCAGTTCTTC CASSLRVAGGSYNEQFF TRBJ2-1 17 TRBV5-1 - TRBD2
TGTGCCAGCAGTCCCCCTCAGTACTTC CASSPPQYF TRBJ2-7 9 TRBV28 - -
TGCGCCAGCAGCTGGGGGCGGACGAACACCGGGGAGCTGTTTTTT CASSWGRTNTGELFF TRBJ2-2 15 TRBV4-3 - -
TGCGCCAGCAGCCAACGGGACAGGTACTACGAGCAGTACTTC CASSQRDRYYEQYF TRBJ2-7 14 TRBV4-1 - TRBD1
TGTGCCAGTAGTCAACAGCTAAACTATGGCTACACCTTC CASSQQLNYGYTF TRBJ1-2 13 TRBV19 - -
TGTGCCAGCAGCTTGGTGGGGGCGTGGGGCGGCTACACCTTC CASSLVGAWGGYTF TRBJ1-2 14 TRBV5-4 - -
TGTGCCAGCAGACATTCGGGGATCAATCCTTACGAGCAGTACTTC CASRHSGINPYEQYF TRBJ2-7 15 TRBV2 - -
TGTGCCAGCACGGTCGGGCACTCCAACTATGGCTACACCTTC CASTVGHSNYGYTF TRBJ1-2 14 TRBV28 once -
TGTGCCAGCAGAAGATCGACAGGGCTCTATGGCTACACCTTC CASRRSTGLYGYTF TRBJ1-2 14 TRBV6-5 few TRBD1
TGCGCCAGCAGCCTTACCGGGACACCAAATGAAAAACTGTTTTTT CASSLTGTPNEKLFF TRBJ1-4 15 TRBV5-1 - -
TGTGCCATCAGTTCTCCGGACAGGGAGGGCTATGGCTACACCTTC CAISSPDREGYGYTF TRBJ1-2 15 TRBV10-3 - TRBD1
TGTGCCAGCAGCCAAGGAGGTCGAGCGGGAGCCACCCAAGAGACCCAGTACTTC CASSQGGRAGATQETQYF TRBJ2-5 18 TRBV7-9 - TRBD2
TGCAGCGTTAATTTGGCAATAGGGGAGACCCAGTACTTC CSVNLAIGETQYF TRBJ2-5 13 TRBV29-1 - -
TGTGCCAGCAGTTGGGGGCGAGGGCAGCCAAAAGCTTCACCCCTCCACTTT CASSWGRGQPKASPLHF TRBJ1-6 17 TRBV28 - -